Below are 23 T cell receptor beta chains sequenced from a single sample in a study of blood T cell repertoires in COVID-19. The data were produced by immunoSEQ multiplex PCR, yet TCRdb's version contains in-frame clones alone and is incomplete. The sample contains fewer than 250,000 clones, roughly 81% of which appear only once. Sequencing was performed on peripheral blood. Receptors originate from a man aged 35-49 years with acute or convalescent COVID-19.

The gene calls are TRBV25-1 and TRBJ2-1, with TRBD1 identical over 8 bases. CDR3 length equals 15 residues. The germline V gene encodes CDR1 MGHDK and CDR2 SYGVNS. The J segment lost 7 bases and the V segment lost 5 bases, leaving 10 bases of the junction unmatched. CDR3 residues: CASSHLGTGRNEQFF. CDR3 DNA: TGTGCCAGCAGTCATCTAGGGACAGGAAGAAATGAGCAGTTCTTC.

The chain couples TRBV30 to TRBJ2-3; 9 bases match TRBD2. CDR1 and CDR2 (germline): GTSNPN, SVGIG (reference sequence). The junction had 5 bases not matched to a gene; V was cut back by 3 bases and J by 4 bases. The CDR3 has 14 amino acids. CDR3 nucleotides: TGTGCCTGGAGGTTAGCGGGGGCCGCAGATACGCAGTATTTT. It yields the protein CAWRLAGAADTQYF.

This clone was seen just once. This chain joins TRBV9 and TRBJ2-5; 12 bases align to TRBD2. V trimming: 4 bases; J trimming: 5 bases; junction bases outside the gene matches: 6. Germline V gene lookup returns CDR1 SGDLS and CDR2 YYNGEE. The CDR3 consists of 15 residues. The CDR3: CASSTSGGNGETQYF. CDR3 sequence (DNA): TGTGCCAGCAGCACTAGCGGGGGGAACGGGGAGACCCAGTACTTC.

The J gene is TRBJ1-5, the V gene TRBV5-6; 8 bases align to TRBD1. With V trimmed by 4 bases and J by 2 bases, 5 bases remained unmatched. The V gene's germline CDR1 is SGHDT and CDR2 YYEEEE. The length of the CDR3 is 15 residues. The CDR3 DNA reads TGTGCCAGCAGCCACGGACAGGGAGGCAATCAGCCCCAGCATTTT. It is translated as CASSHGQGGNQPQHF. Combining the CDR3 with reference TRBV5-6 and TRBJ1-5 gives the whole variable domain DAGVTQSPTHLIKTRGQQVTLRCSPKSGHDTVSWYQQALGQGPQFIFQYYEEEERQRGNFPDRFSGHQFPNYSSELNVNALLLGDSALYLCASSHGQGGNQPQHFGDGTRLSIL.

The genes are TRBV7-3 and TRBJ1-2; the D gene is possibly TRBD1 (5 bases). With 5 bases removed from V and 1 base from J, the gap between germline ends came to 17 bases. Germline V gene data show CDR1 as SGHTA and CDR2 as FQGTGA. The CDR3 has 16 residues. CDR3 DNA sequence: TGTGCCAGCAGCCCCCAGGGTAGGTACAGTAACTATGGCTACACCTTC. It encodes CASSPQGRYSNYGYTF.

J is TRBJ1-2 and V is TRBV18; D unresolved. Per germline, CDR1 KGHSH and CDR2 LQKENI. CDR3 length equals 15 residues. V lost 1 base to trimming and J lost 0 bases, with 9 bases between them. The CDR3 DNA sequence: TGTGCCAGCTCACCACGGCCGGGGTCTAACTATGGCTACACCTTC. It yields the protein CASSPRPGSNYGYTF.

V usage is TRBV19 and J usage is TRBJ1-4; 8 bases map to TRBD1. This CDR3 region has 14 residues. Trimming removed 7 bases from V and 2 bases from J; junction bases left unmatched: 3. CDR1 and CDR2 from the germline V gene are LNHDA and SQIVND (reference sequence). CDR3 in DNA: TGTGCCAGTACTCGACAGGGGACTAATGAAAAACTGTTTTTT. This encodes CASTRQGTNEKLFF.

A few counts support this clone. This sequence joins TRBV28 and TRBJ1-2; a weak D match, TRBD1 (6 bases). The CDR3 is made up of 15 amino acids. Germline V gene data show CDR1 as MDHEN and CDR2 as SYDVKM. The V end lost 4 bases, the J end lost 2 bases, and 14 bases lay between the germline ends. The CDR3 loop reads CASSSTTGFNYGYTF. The CDR3 bases are TGTGCCAGCAGTTCGACCACAGGGTTCAACTATGGCTACACCTTC.

As DNA, the CDR3 is TGTGCCAGTAGAACAGTGGACACTGAAGCTTTCTTT. Encoded protein: CASRTVDTEAFF. The chain employs TRBV19 and TRBJ1-1; unclear D gene. The CDR3 covers 12 residues. Germline values: CDR1 LNHDA, CDR2 SQIVND (reference sequence). Trimming pared 6 bases from V and 3 bases from J, leaving 8 bases between.

This clone is a singleton in its sample. The chain recombines TRBV11-2 with TRBJ1-3; 9 nucleotides align to TRBD1. Germline values: CDR1 SGHAT, CDR2 FQNNGV. V lost 2 bases, J lost 0 bases, and 5 bases stayed unmatched. The CDR3 is 17 residues long. CDR3: CASSLRGQGSSGNTIYF. As DNA, the CDR3 is TGTGCCAGCAGCTTAAGAGGACAGGGGAGCTCTGGAAACACCATATATTTT. Full variable domain (rest looked up from reference TRBV11-2 and TRBJ1-3): EAGVAQSPRYKIIEKRQSVAFWCNPISGHATLYWYQQILGQGPKLLIQFQNNGVVDDSQLPKDRFSAERLKGVDSTLKIQPAKLEDSAVYLCASSLRGQGSSGNTIYFGEGSWLTVV.

The chain links TRBV7-3 to TRBJ2-1, with TRBD1 matching over 11 bases. CDR1 and CDR2 (germline): SGHTA, FQGTGA. The CDR3 runs 19 residues. V shed 1 base, J shed 8 bases, and the junction held 16 bases outside the gene matches. CDR3 region: CASSLIPPGQGGITHEQFF. The CDR3 nucleotides read TGTGCCAGCAGCTTAATTCCCCCGGGACAGGGGGGGATCACCCATGAGCAGTTCTTC.

The chain combines TRBV30 with TRBJ1-2, with TRBD1 identical over 9 bases. Per germline, CDR1 GTSNPN and CDR2 SVGIG (reference sequence). The V and J ends lost 3 bases and 8 bases, in that order; junction bases with no gene match: 4. This CDR3 has 12 amino acids. CDR3 nucleotide sequence: TGTGCCTGGAGCGACAGGGGGGAAGGCTACACCTTC. It translates to CAWSDRGEGYTF.

The chain employs TRBV6-2 or TRBV6-3 and TRBJ1-2; D call uncertain. The CDR3 runs to 17 residues. V lost 1 base, J lost 7 bases, and 22 bases lay in between. Looked up from germline, CDR1 is MNHEY and CDR2 is SVGEGT. The CDR3 is CASSYLAAGKLYGGYTF. CDR3 DNA sequence: TGTGCCAGCAGTTACTTGGCGGCCGGAAAGTTGTACGGTGGCTACACCTTC.

The rearrangement uses TRBV27 and TRBJ1-2; 7 nucleotides line up with TRBD1. J was trimmed by 3 bases and V by 5 bases; bases with no gene match: 6. The CDR3 consists of 14 residues. Germline loops: CDR1 MNHEY, CDR2 SMNVEV (reference sequence). CDR3 coding DNA: TGTGCCAGCAGTATAAACAGGGGCGACTATGGCTACACCTTC. Its protein is CASSINRGDYGYTF.

V is TRBV7-9 and J is TRBJ2-7; perhaps TRBD1 as D (6 bases). Germline V gives CDR1 SEHNR, CDR2 FQNEAQ (reference sequence). The CDR3 runs 15 residues. Trimming removed 2 bases at V and 7 bases at J, with 18 bases between. Here the CDR3 reads CASSLQGGGTGEQYF. The CDR3 DNA reads as TGTGCCAGCAGCTTACAAGGTGGGGGCACGGGGGAGCAGTACTTC.

This chain connects TRBV10-3 to TRBJ1-1, with D perhaps TRBD1 (6 bases). The ends were cut back, 5 bases at V and 4 bases at J, with 8 bases in the middle. Per germline, CDR1 ENHRY and CDR2 SYGVKD. The CDR3 covers 12 residues. Here the CDR3 reads CAISTGSTEAFF. In DNA, the CDR3 is TGTGCCATCAGTACAGGGAGCACTGAAGCTTTCTTT.

The chain links TRBV28 to TRBJ1-1; TRBD1 agrees at 9 bases. Germline assignment: CDR1 MDHEN and CDR2 SYDVKM. CDR3 length: 15 residues. J gave up 3 bases and V 4 bases, and 6 bases lay outside the gene matches. CDR3 in amino acids: CASSSQGAFDTEAFF. DNA of the CDR3: TGTGCCAGCAGTTCACAGGGGGCGTTCGACACTGAAGCTTTCTTT.

The V gene is TRBV7-2, the J gene TRBJ2-7, with a weak D call TRBD2 (7 bases). The germline gives CDR1 SGHTA, CDR2 FQGNSA. The length of the CDR3 is 14 residues. The ends were cut back, 6 bases at V and 4 bases at J, with 16 bases in the middle. Written as DNA, the CDR3 is TGTGCCAGCAGGCAAGGGGGAGGGAGATACGAGCAGTACTTC. Amino acid sequence: CASRQGGGRYEQYF.

This clone appeared a few times. The V gene is TRBV5-1, the J gene TRBJ1-1; D gene uncertain. The V gene's germline CDR1 is SGHRS and CDR2 YFSETQ. Deletions cut 0 bases from V and 4 bases from J, with 19 bases between. The CDR3 contains 17 residues. The CDR3 loop is CASSLGLGAGMGTEAFF. CDR3 DNA: TGCGCCAGCAGCTTGGGCCTAGGTGCGGGGATGGGCACTGAAGCTTTCTTT.

The chain carries TRBV3-1 (or the pseudogene TRBV3-2) and TRBJ1-5, with D hard to call. CDR3 length equals 15 residues. The V gene lost 0 bases and the J gene lost 3 bases, with 9 bases spanning the gap. CDR1 is LGHDT, CDR2 YNNKEL, per germline (reference sequence). CDR3 nucleotides: TGTGCCAGCAGCCAAGATAGCAGTTTCAATCAGCCCCAGCATTTT. Protein product: CASSQDSSFNQPQHF.

V and J are TRBV3-1 (or the pseudogene TRBV3-2) and TRBJ2-3; 7 positions agree with TRBD1. Per germline, CDR1 LGHDT and CDR2 YNNKEL (reference sequence). J gave up 15 bases and V 3 bases, and 9 bases lay outside the gene matches. This CDR3 region has 12 residues. As DNA, the CDR3 is TGTGCCAGCAGCCAGACAGGGTTTTCACAATATTTT. This sequence encodes CASSQTGFSQYF.

This clone has only one observation. The chain combines TRBV6-5 with TRBJ1-6; D gene uncertain. The CDR3 runs to 13 residues. Trimming removed 6 bases at V and 7 bases at J, with 10 bases between. Germline-derived CDR1 and CDR2 are MNHEY and SVGAGI. CDR3 nucleotides: TGTGCCAGCAGCCAGAAGGAGAATTCACCCCTCCACTTT. This translates into CASSQKENSPLHF.

Concerning this clone: One end of the junction is discordant with germline, which a read error may explain. The chain combines TRBV7-2 with TRBJ1-1, with D unresolved. Germline CDR1 SGHTA, CDR2 FQGNSA. This CDR3 spans 15 amino acids. Here the CDR3 DNA reads TGTGCCAGCAGGCCCTACGGGTTCGGGAACGCTGAAGCTTTCTTT. This codes for CASRPYGFGNAEAFF.